This T cell receptor beta chain was obtained from a study of blood T cell repertoires in COVID-19. Measured with immunoSEQ multiplex PCR; TCRdb has only the in-frame clones, and not every one. The table includes roughly 280,000 clones, more than 85% detected once. Input material: PBMCs or T cells enriched from blood (not recorded which). The receptor's source is a man between 40 and 49 years old who had been exposed to COVID-19.

Here the CDR3 reads CAWSLTTSHNEQYF. CDR3 sequence (DNA): TGTGCCTGGAGTCTTACAACTAGCCACAACGAGCAGTACTTC. The V and J genes are TRBV30 and TRBJ2-7; weak D call: TRBD2 (6 bases). V was shortened by 2 bases and J by 5 bases, with 16 bases between the two germline ends. CDR3 size: 14 residues. Germline CDR1 is GTSNPN and CDR2 is SVGIG (reference sequence).